This section outlines one T cell receptor beta chain sequence together with its context. Study processing details: Counts of nucleated cells, estimated from reference gene primer amplification, were obtained. Generated by immunoSEQ multiplex PCR, the TCRdb table keeps only in-frame clones and is missing some. Clone size and the V and J calls come from that table; the DNA yielded D and trimming. The sample has over 130,000 clones, about 87% seen once. Seattle cases were enrolled at active infection and followed longitudinally. The source of the sample is a study of blood T cell repertoires in COVID-19. Study background: Samples of COVID-19 (acute and convalescent) were obtained from the United States, Italy and Spain. PBMCs, B-cell-depleted T cells, or T cells were the source of the cDNA or gDNA that made up the material.

The sequencing input was peripheral blood. The clonotype comes from a human donor with COVID-19, enrolled during active disease. The donor label of this sample is uncertain.

The CDR3 is CASTRQGAPDGYTF. CDR3 DNA sequence: TGTGCCAGTACGAGACAGGGTGCTCCGGATGGCTACACCTTC. This chain uses TRBV19 with TRBJ1-2; 7 bases match TRBD1. Unmatched junction bases numbered 11, after V lost 7 bases and J lost 6 bases. Germline V CDR1 and CDR2: LNHDA, SQIVND (reference sequence). The CDR3 has 14 amino acids. The full variable domain, its missing parts supplied by reference TRBV19 and TRBJ1-2, is DGGITQSPKYLFRKEGQNVTLSCEQNLNHDAMYWYRQDPGQGLRLIYYSQIVNDFQKGDIAEGYSVSREKKESFPLTVTSAQKNPTAFYLCASTRQGAPDGYTFGSGTRLTVV.